These T cell receptor beta chains were read from a single sample in a study of a mutant IDH1 vaccine in newly diagnosed glioma. These receptors' antigens are unknown. The table came from immunoSEQ multiplex PCR; TCRdb's copy has only in-frame clones and leaves some out. The sample contains tens of thousands of clones, 65% to 80% of which appear only once. This specimen consisted of PBMCs, obtained from a glioma patient whose treatment included an IDH1 peptide vaccine. All receptors come from a man aged 40-50 years with glioma. CDR3s include the opening cysteine and the closing phenylalanine or tryptophan. The D gene is left open where the match is weak. Expanded clones get a size class; other rows say once, few or many, or leave the size out.

v_gene	j_gene	d_gene	abundance	CDR3nt	CDR3aa
TRBV19	TRBJ1-5	NA	few	TGTGCCAGTAGTATGGGGGGCAGTAGCAATCAGCCCCAGCATTTT	CASSMGGSSNQPQHF
TRBV6-6	TRBJ2-5	NA	NA	TGTGCCAGCAGTTCTACCCCGGTCGAAGAGACCCAGTACTTC	CASSSTPVEETQYF
TRBV30	TRBJ1-2	NA	NA	TGTGCCTGGAGTGTGGGGACGGCGAGTGGCTACACCTTC	CAWSVGTASGYTF
TRBV7-9	TRBJ2-7	TRBD2	NA	TGTGCCAGCAGCTTGTTTAGCGGGACTCCGTACTTC	CASSLFSGTPYF
TRBV6-1	TRBJ1-2	TRBD1	NA	TGTGCCACCAAAGAGACAGGGTTTTGGGATGGCTACACCTTC	CATKETGFWDGYTF
TRBV5-1	TRBJ1-6	TRBD1	NA	TGCGCCAGCAGCCGCCAAGGACAGGGGTTTCATTCACCCCTCCACTTT	CASSRQGQGFHSPLHF
TRBV5-8	TRBJ1-1	NA	NA	TGTGCCAGCAGCGGAGGACAGCTTTTGAACACTGAAGCTTTCTTT	CASSGGQLLNTEAFF
TRBV19	TRBJ2-1	NA	NA	TGTGCCAGTTCCGGGACGGACTCCTACAATGAGCAGTTCTTC	CASSGTDSYNEQFF
TRBV14	TRBJ1-4	NA	NA	TGTGCCAGCAGCCAAGAACAGGGCCCGGGGGAAAAACTGTTTTTT	CASSQEQGPGEKLFF
TRBV9	TRBJ1-1	NA	NA	TGTGCCAGCAGCGTAGAGCAGGGGCTCCTCGTTAACACTGAAGCTTTCTTT	CASSVEQGLLVNTEAFF
TRBV5-1	TRBJ1-2	NA	NA	TGCGCCAGCAGCTTGTATCAGGAAGGCTATGGCTACACCTTC	CASSLYQEGYGYTF
TRBV19	TRBJ1-4	NA	NA	TGTGCCAGTAGTGGCTCCCCAGGCACTAATGAAAAACTGTTTTTT	CASSGSPGTNEKLFF
TRBV5-1	TRBJ2-3	NA	NA	TGCGCCAGCAGCTTGAGTCCCGGGACAAGCACAGATACGCAGTATTTT	CASSLSPGTSTDTQYF
TRBV11-3	TRBJ2-5	NA	NA	TGTGCCAGCAGCTTAGATAAAGACCAAGAGACCCAGTACTTC	CASSLDKDQETQYF
TRBV18	TRBJ2-5	NA	NA	TGTGCCAGCTCACGTTCGACGGAGCAAGAGACCCAGTACTTC	CASSRSTEQETQYF
TRBV27	TRBJ1-1	NA	NA	TGTGCCAGCAGGGGGGATGGGACGGGGCGTACTGAAGCTTTCTTT	CASRGDGTGRTEAFF
TRBV19	TRBJ1-5	NA	few	TGTGCCAGTAGTCCCTCTGGCATATACGGGGGGAGCAATCAGCCCCAGCATTTT	CASSPSGIYGGSNQPQHF
TRBV19	TRBJ1-1	NA	NA	TGTGCCAGTAGTATGGGGGGTAACACTGAAGCTTTCTTT	CASSMGGNTEAFF
TRBV7-6	TRBJ2-5	NA	NA	TGTGCCAGCAGCGCCCGACCTGGGGAGACCCAGTACTTC	CASSARPGETQYF
TRBV19	TRBJ1-4	NA	NA	TGTGCCAGTAGTATAGTCGGTGAAAAACTGTTTTTT	CASSIVGEKLFF
TRBV6-6	TRBJ2-5	TRBD1	NA	TGTGCCAGCAGTTACCGTCCGGGAACAGGGGGGGAGACCCAGTACTTC	CASSYRPGTGGETQYF
TRBV6-4	TRBJ1-1	NA	NA	TGTGCCAGCAGTGAAGGACCGGCGAACACTGAAGCTTTCTTT	CASSEGPANTEAFF
TRBV29-1	TRBJ2-3	TRBD2	few	TGCAGCGTCGTCGGGACGGGGGGAGATACGCAGTATTTT	CSVVGTGGDTQYF
TRBV7-2	TRBJ2-1	NA	NA	TGTGCCAGCAGCTTGGACAGCATCTCCTACAATGAGCAGTTCTTC	CASSLDSISYNEQFF
TRBV27	TRBJ2-3	TRBD1	NA	TGTGCCAGCAGTTCCGGACAGGGGCTCACAGATACGCAGTATTTT	CASSSGQGLTDTQYF
TRBV19	TRBJ2-1	NA	NA	TGTGCCAGTAGTCCCATAGCAGCTGGACGGAGTGAGCAGTTCTTC	CASSPIAAGRSEQFF
TRBV27	TRBJ2-1	NA	medium-sized	TGTGCCAGCAGTTTATCGATGCCCCCAGGGCAGTTCTTC	CASSLSMPPGQFF
TRBV19	TRBJ1-5	NA	NA	TGTGCCAGTAGTATTGGGGGGGAGGGTCAGCCCCAGCATTTT	CASSIGGEGQPQHF
TRBV10-1	TRBJ1-1	NA	NA	TGCGCCAGCAGAGAAGACATGAACACTGAAGCTTTCTTT	CASREDMNTEAFF
TRBV29-1	TRBJ1-2	TRBD1	NA	TGCAGCGTTGAGGTGGGACAGGGGATTTATGGCTACACCTTC	CSVEVGQGIYGYTF
TRBV7-9	TRBJ2-6	NA	once	TGTGCCAGCAGCAGGGGCGACGGGGCCAACGTCCTGACTTTC	CASSRGDGANVLTF
TRBV6-5	TRBJ1-1	NA	large	TGTGCCAGCAGTTACCTAGGCAGGGCCACTGAAGCTTTCTTT	CASSYLGRATEAFF
TRBV19	TRBJ1-3	NA	NA	TGTGCCAGTGGCGTTGACGGAATCTCTGGAAACACCATATATTTT	CASGVDGISGNTIYF
TRBV7-9	TRBJ2-5	TRBD1	NA	TGTGCCAGCAGCCAATTTACAGGGGGAGAGGTAGAGACCCAGTACTTC	CASSQFTGGEVETQYF
TRBV6-1	TRBJ2-1	NA	NA	TGTGCCAGCAGTGAGGGGGGTAACTACAATGAGCAGTTCTTC	CASSEGGNYNEQFF
TRBV28	TRBJ2-5	NA	few	TGTGCCAGCAGTTTATTAACTGGGCAGGGTATAGAGACCCAGTACTTC	CASSLLTGQGIETQYF
TRBV6-4	TRBJ2-2	NA	medium-sized	TGTGCCAGCAGTGACTCTAGCACCGGGGAGCTGTTTTTT	CASSDSSTGELFF
TRBV29-1	TRBJ2-1	TRBD1	NA	TGCAGCGTTGATCGGGACAGCAGGTCCTACAATGAGCAGTTCTTC	CSVDRDSRSYNEQFF
TRBV12-5	TRBJ2-3	TRBD2	few	TGTGCTAGTGTCCGGGAGGGCCGCGCAGATACGCAGTATTTT	CASVREGRADTQYF
TRBV19	TRBJ2-1	TRBD2	NA	TGTGCCAGTAGTCAGGCTAGCGGGAGCCAGCAGTTCTTC	CASSQASGSQQFF
TRBV6-6	TRBJ2-2	TRBD1	NA	TGTGCCAGCCGGGACAGGGAGAGCGGGGAGCTGTTTTTT	CASRDRESGELFF
TRBV19	TRBJ1-4	TRBD1	NA	TGTGCCAGTAGTGCCCTTTCAGGGGGACTGTTTTTT	CASSALSGGLFF
TRBV30	TRBJ1-6	TRBD1	NA	TGTGCCTGGAGTGTACGGACAGGGGGATCACCCCTCCACTTT	CAWSVRTGGSPLHF
TRBV28	TRBJ1-2	TRBD1	NA	TGTGCCAGCAGTTTGACCAGGGGGTACACCTTC	CASSLTRGYTF
TRBV6-5	TRBJ1-1	NA	NA	TGTGCCAGCAGCGGGAGGGCTGAAGCTTTCTTT	CASSGRAEAFF
TRBV5-1	TRBJ1-2	TRBD1	NA	TGCGCCAGCAGCGATGGGACAGGGGATGACGGCTACACCTTC	CASSDGTGDDGYTF
TRBV30	TRBJ1-2	NA	few	TGTGCCTCACGTGGGGCTAGGGGCTATGGCTACACCTTC	CASRGARGYGYTF
TRBV5-4	TRBJ2-6	NA	NA	TGTGCCAGCAGCTTGATGGTGAACTCTGGGGCCAACGTCCTGACTTTC	CASSLMVNSGANVLTF
TRBV5-4	TRBJ2-7	NA	NA	TGTGCCAGCAGCTTGGCAGGAAAGATCTACGAGCAGTACTTC	CASSLAGKIYEQYF
TRBV19	TRBJ1-1	NA	few	TGTGCCAGTAGTATGGGTGGCAGCTACACTGAAGCTTTCTTT	CASSMGGSYTEAFF
TRBV18	TRBJ2-7	NA	NA	TGTGCCAGCTCACCAAGCGACTACGAGCAGTACTTC	CASSPSDYEQYF
TRBV6-5	TRBJ2-7	NA	NA	TGTGCCAGCAGGATGGGACTGAACTCCTACGAGCAGTACTTC	CASRMGLNSYEQYF
TRBV5-1	TRBJ2-1	TRBD2	NA	TGCGCCAGCAGCTTGGCCCCACCGGGACTAGCGGGAGAGTCTTTGGTTGAGCAGTTCTTC	CASSLAPPGLAGESLVEQFF
TRBV5-6	TRBJ1-1	NA	NA	TGTGCCAGCAGCTTGAACGACCGGGCCTTGAACACTGAAGCTTTCTTT	CASSLNDRALNTEAFF
TRBV5-4	TRBJ2-3	NA	NA	TGTGCCAGCAGCTTGGCGGGCGGGATAGACTCAGATACGCAGTATTTT	CASSLAGGIDSDTQYF
TRBV5-5	TRBJ1-1	NA	NA	TGTGCCAGCAGCTTGACGAATACGGGGAGGGCCACTGAAGCTTTCTTT	CASSLTNTGRATEAFF
TRBV5-8	TRBJ2-7	NA	NA	TGTGCCAGCAGCCTCCGGAGTAGCCCAGTTTACGAGCAGTACTTC	CASSLRSSPVYEQYF
TRBV6-4	TRBJ2-1	TRBD2	NA	TGTGCCAGCAGTGAGTCTAGCGGGTCGGCCTCCAATGAGCAGTTCTTC	CASSESSGSASNEQFF
TRBV11-3	TRBJ2-1	TRBD2	NA	TGTGCCAGCAGCCCACGAGGCGATCTAGCGGATAGCTCCTACAATGAGCAGTTCTTC	CASSPRGDLADSSYNEQFF